This T cell receptor (beta chain) was recovered during a study of T cells after yellow fever vaccination. For the study at large: In the case of low-cell-number fractions, SMART-Seq v4 Ultra Low Input was used for preparation.

The table lists this clonotype with a few counts. What it binds is not known. As TCR cDNA was made by 5'RACE template switching, a universal primer site and UMIs were added. TCRdb used MiXCR to reprocess the 5' RACE reads, holding one entry per CDR3 protein. This sample yields about 160,000 distinct CDR3 sequences, of which about a tenth are seen a single time; 35% to 40% belongs to the top ten. Study-wide results and limits: One caveat is that FACS-sorted repertoires could contain abundant clonotypes contaminating from the bulk population. Subsequent to the booster, the majority of primary-vaccination clones reappeared (approximately 95% CD4, approximately 90% CD8).

CDR1 LGHNA and CDR2 YSLEER come from the germline V gene. CDR3 length: 17 amino acids. The V and J ends lost 4 bases and 0 bases respectively, with 18 bases between them. This sequence was found in a man between 18 and 35 years old who received the YFV17D yellow fever vaccine. The sequencing here drew on CD8+ T cells sorted from PBMCs, taken 45 days after the yellow fever booster vaccination. The rearrangement uses TRBV4-3 and TRBJ1-2; D not resolved. The CDR3 DNA reads TGCGCCAGCAGCCGAGATAGGGATTATGGTGCTAACTATGGCTACACCTTC. Protein sequence: CASSRDRDYGANYGYTF.